A single sample gave rise to the 20 T cell receptor beta chains below, sequenced in a study of cytomegalovirus exposure and HLA in healthy donors. Amplification used 60 Vbeta primers and 13 Jbeta primers. Profiled with immunoSEQ multiplex PCR; TCRdb holds only in-frame clones, not every one. This table holds 180,000 or so clones, around 75% found once. The sequencing input was PBMCs. The receptors derive from a female donor in good health and CMV-seronegative.

The chain recombines TRBV10-3 with TRBJ2-1; 8 bases line up with TRBD2. Germline CDR1 and CDR2: ENHRY and SYGVKD. Losses at the gene ends were 3 bases for V and 4 bases for J; bases not matched to a gene: 14. The CDR3 consists of 18 residues. DNA for the CDR3: TGTGCCATCAGTGACCCAGGGGAGCGGGGGTTCCGGTACAATGAGCAGTTCTTC. This translates into CAISDPGERGFRYNEQFF.

In this sample, this clone turned up once. V gene TRBV7-3 combines with J gene TRBJ2-1; TRBD1 might be the D (5 bases). In germline, CDR1 is SGHTA, CDR2 FQGTGA. This CDR3 comprises 13 residues. Trimming pared 6 bases from V and 3 bases from J, leaving 9 bases between. The CDR3 DNA follows: TGTGCCAGCAGGATCAGGGACTACAATGAGCAGTTCTTC. Amino acids: CASRIRDYNEQFF.

Only a few counts were recorded for this clone. This chain connects TRBV27 to TRBJ2-7; the match to TRBD2 covers 8 bases. The CDR3 extends over 16 amino acids. Germline loops: CDR1 MNHEY, CDR2 SMNVEV (reference sequence). V dropped 6 bases and J dropped 4; count of bases not matched to a gene: 14. The CDR3 spells CASRVGGANVKYEQYF. CDR3 sequence (DNA): TGTGCCAGCAGGGTCGGGGGGGCCAACGTAAAATACGAGCAGTACTTC.

The chain has TRBV19 and TRBJ2-1, with 9 bases fitting TRBD2. Germline CDR1 reads LNHDA; CDR2 reads SQIVND (reference sequence). V shed 5 bases, J shed 5 bases, and the junction held 4 bases outside the gene matches. The CDR3 spans 14 residues. The CDR3 DNA follows: TGTGCCAGTAGTCTGCTAGCGGGAAACAATGAGCAGTTCTTC. This translates into CASSLLAGNNEQFF.

The chain employs TRBV11-3 and TRBJ1-1, with 9 bases aligning to TRBD1. Germline-derived CDR1 and CDR2 are SGHNT and YENEEA. The CDR3 contains 15 residues. Trimming took 5 bases from V and 4 from J; bases not matched to a gene: 8. The DNA of the CDR3 is TGTGCCAGCAGCACTTCACAGGGGGCTAGCACTGAAGCTTTCTTT. This codes for CASSTSQGASTEAFF.

This clone was detected only a few times. The junction and the germline gene differ at one end; a read error may be behind it. The V call is TRBV7-9, the J call TRBJ2-7; D not certain. There are 13 residues in the CDR3. From germline, CDR1 is SEHNR and CDR2 FQNEAQ (reference sequence). For the CDR3, the DNA is TGTTCCAGCAGCCACACGTCATCCTACGAGCAGTACTTC. Its protein product is CSSSHTSSYEQYF. The variable domain in full, completed from reference TRBV7-9 and TRBJ2-7, reads DTGVSQNPRHKITKRGQNVTFRCDPISEHNRLYWYRQTLGQGPEFLTYFQNEAQLEKSRLLSDRFSAERPKGSFSTLEIQRTEQGDSAMYLCSSSHTSSYEQYFGPGTRLTVT.

The chain has TRBV18 and TRBJ2-2; 8 nucleotides agree with TRBD1. Germline loops: CDR1 KGHSH, CDR2 LQKENI. This CDR3 contains 16 residues. Unmatched junction bases numbered 5, after V lost 2 bases and J lost 3 bases. CDR3 in amino acids: CASSPKGTGYTGELFF. The DNA for the CDR3 is TGTGCCAGCTCACCAAAGGGGACAGGCTACACCGGGGAGCTGTTTTTT.

This clone was picked up a small number of times. CDR3 DNA: TGTGCCAGCAGATGGACAATCCGAGGGAGGGACTATGGCTACACCTTC. Translating it yields CASRWTIRGRDYGYTF. The rearrangement links TRBV27 to TRBJ1-2; the D gene is possibly TRBD1 (5 bases). V was trimmed by 6 bases and J by 3 bases, leaving 20 bases between them. The CDR3 extends over 16 amino acids. Germline values: CDR1 MNHEY, CDR2 SMNVEV (reference sequence).

CDR3 in DNA: TGTGCCAGCAGCTTAGGGGGACAGGGGGCCTACGAGCAGTACTTC. This encodes CASSLGGQGAYEQYF. The V and J genes are TRBV5-4 and TRBJ2-7; 11 bases align to TRBD1. CDR1 and CDR2 (germline): SGHNT, YYREEE (reference sequence). The CDR3 has 15 residues. V was clipped by 2 bases and J by 2 bases; unmatched bases: 3.

The gene calls are TRBV28 and TRBJ1-5, with 8 bases matching TRBD1. Germline CDR1 reads MDHEN; CDR2 reads SYDVKM. The V segment lost 5 bases and the J segment 6 bases; nucleotides outside the gene matches: 12. This CDR3 region has 16 residues. The chain's CDR3 is CASSQNSRGRGQPQHF. DNA of the CDR3: TGTGCCAGCAGTCAAAATTCCAGGGGGCGGGGTCAGCCCCAGCATTTT.

This clone was picked up a small number of times. This chain joins TRBV19 and TRBJ2-7, with 7 bases that match TRBD2. The CDR3 is 14 amino acids. Trimming cost V 3 bases and J 6 bases; bases outside gene matches: 8. Germline CDR1 LNHDA, CDR2 SQIVND (reference sequence). The CDR3 DNA is TGTGCCAGTAGTATCGGGGGGTCTGCAAGCGAGCAGTACTTC. It yields the protein CASSIGGSASEQYF.

The V call is TRBV27, the J call TRBJ2-7; TRBD2 matches 15 bases. This CDR3 is built from 16 residues. Unmatched junction bases numbered 7, after V lost 5 bases and J lost 5 bases. Germline V gives CDR1 MNHEY, CDR2 SMNVEV (reference sequence). The CDR3 here is CASSRTSGRASDEQYF. The CDR3 bases are TGTGCCAGCAGTCGGACTAGCGGGAGGGCCAGCGACGAGCAGTACTTC.

The chain has TRBV6-5 and TRBJ1-2, with 7 bases fitting TRBD1. Germline values: CDR1 MNHEY, CDR2 SVGAGI. The length of the CDR3 is 14 residues. V lost 6 bases, J lost 6 bases, and 10 bases stayed unmatched. CDR3 sequence reads: CASREQGRTNGYTF. The CDR3 coding sequence is TGTGCCAGCAGAGAACAGGGGAGGACTAATGGCTACACCTTC.

The V call is TRBV4-1, the J call TRBJ2-7; 12 bases fit TRBD2. V trimming: 0 bases; J trimming: 5 bases; junction bases outside the gene matches: 2. Germline CDR1 and CDR2: MGHRA and YSYEKL. CDR3 length: 15 amino acids. The CDR3 region is CASSQERTSGNEQYF. The CDR3 DNA follows: TGCGCCAGCAGCCAAGAACGGACTAGCGGGAACGAGCAGTACTTC.

This clone was found once. J is TRBJ2-7 and V is TRBV27; 11 bases are shared with TRBD2. There are 14 residues in the CDR3. The J segment lost 7 bases and the V segment lost 6 bases, leaving 8 bases of the junction unmatched. CDR1 and CDR2 (germline): MNHEY, SMNVEV (reference sequence). The CDR3 DNA reads as TGTGCCAGCAGAACGGGACTAGCGGCCTCGGAGCAGTACTTC. Its translation is CASRTGLAASEQYF.

The genes are TRBV23-1 and TRBJ2-7; D possibly corresponds to TRBD1 (6 bases). TRBV23-1 is reported as an ORF; its role is uncertain. V lost 6 bases and J lost 0, with 15 bases in between. The CDR3 has 15 amino acids. In DNA form, the CDR3 reads TGCGCCAGCAGCCTCCCGAGACAGGCCTCCTACGAGCAGTACTTC. It is translated as CASSLPRQASYEQYF.

The rearrangement uses TRBV5-1 and TRBJ2-3; the D is unclear. The V gene's germline CDR1 is SGHRS and CDR2 YFSETQ. The CDR3 has 16 residues. V gave up 4 bases and J gave up 0 bases, with 15 bases separating them. CDR3 DNA: TGCGCCAGCAGCGTACAGCCCACTTCTAGCACAGATACGCAGTATTTT. It translates to CASSVQPTSSTDTQYF.

This clone has more than one count but fewer than ten. This chain uses TRBV7-9 with TRBJ2-1; 7 nucleotides line up with TRBD1. Germline values: CDR1 SEHNR, CDR2 FQNEAQ (reference sequence). This CDR3 spans 12 amino acids. Unmatched junction bases numbered 7, after V lost 11 bases and J lost 6 bases. CDR3 bases: TGTGCCGACACCGGGACAGCCAATGAGCAGTTCTTC. Its protein product is CADTGTANEQFF.

The chain recombines TRBV30 with TRBJ1-1; tentatively, D is TRBD1 (6 bases). The ends were cut back, 0 bases at V and 6 bases at J, with 11 bases in the middle. Germline values: CDR1 GTSNPN, CDR2 SVGIG (reference sequence). The CDR3 has 13 amino acids. CDR3 bases: TGTGCCTGGAGTGTTCAGTCAGGGGCTGAAGCTTTCTTT. As protein: CAWSVQSGAEAFF.

This rearrangement joins TRBV18 to TRBJ2-1; 11 nucleotides match TRBD2. Germline values: CDR1 KGHSH, CDR2 LQKENI. V dropped 5 bases and J dropped 7; count of bases not matched to a gene: 7. This CDR3 comprises 15 residues. CDR3 region: CASSAGTSGRNEQFF. The CDR3 nucleotides read TGTGCCAGCTCAGCAGGAACTAGCGGGAGAAATGAGCAGTTCTTC.